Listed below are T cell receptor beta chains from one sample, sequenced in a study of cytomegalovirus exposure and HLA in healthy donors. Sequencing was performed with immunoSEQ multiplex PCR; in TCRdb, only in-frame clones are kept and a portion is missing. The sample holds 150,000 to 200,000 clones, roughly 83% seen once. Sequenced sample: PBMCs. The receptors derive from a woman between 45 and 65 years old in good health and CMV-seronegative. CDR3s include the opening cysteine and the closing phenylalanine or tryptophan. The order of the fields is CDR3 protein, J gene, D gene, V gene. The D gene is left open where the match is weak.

CASSAGLQETQYF | TRBJ2-5 | . | TRBV7-2
CASSQGHSMTGELFF | TRBJ2-2 | . | TRBV5-5
CASSSPTGNTYEQYF | TRBJ2-7 | . | TRBV6-5
CASSPDFLAGELFF | TRBJ2-2 | . | TRBV5-4
CATSRRLAGGTDTQYF | TRBJ2-3 | TRBD2 | TRBV15
CASSPTGGSTDTQYF | TRBJ2-3 | TRBD1 | TRBV18
CASSPTGGRAHEQFF | TRBJ2-1 | TRBD2 | TRBV13
CASSLALAGDTDTQYF | TRBJ2-3 | TRBD2 | TRBV5-1
CASRLLTGVGEQYF | TRBJ2-7 | TRBD1 | TRBV28
CASSYRDRTIYEQYF | TRBJ2-7 | . | TRBV6-5
CASSEGGQGNSGNTIYF | TRBJ1-3 | TRBD1 | TRBV5-1
CASSLQSTGYNEQFF | TRBJ2-1 | . | TRBV6-5
CASSQNRGLVVGLGYEQYF | TRBJ2-7 | . | TRBV14
CASSIDYPGSGYTF | TRBJ1-2 | . | TRBV19
CASSPPSRTGGHEAFF | TRBJ1-1 | TRBD1 | TRBV18
CASSFFTSTDTQYF | TRBJ2-3 | . | TRBV7-2
CASSYSKSAGAGEQFF | TRBJ2-1 | TRBD2 | TRBV6-6
CASSQEWPTNYGYTF | TRBJ1-2 | . | TRBV4-3
CASSAGQGSTDTQYF | TRBJ2-3 | TRBD1 | TRBV9
CASSIRGRPQPQHF | TRBJ1-5 | TRBD1 | TRBV19
CASSGLDARQYF | TRBJ2-3 | . | TRBV9
CASSTTFSGRNYEQYF | TRBJ2-7 | TRBD2 | TRBV19
CASSGSGPGLDTQYF | TRBJ2-3 | . | TRBV2
CASSLVGGERQPQHF | TRBJ1-5 | . | TRBV7-8
CATSRRVVSITDTQYF | TRBJ2-3 | . | TRBV15
CASSGGGTKETQYF | TRBJ2-5 | . | TRBV28
CASSLFVSRTSPSYEQYF | TRBJ2-7 | . | TRBV4-2
CASSLATGGEAFF | TRBJ1-1 | TRBD1 | TRBV7-9
CASRLGQGARGYTF | TRBJ1-2 | TRBD1 | TRBV5-6
CAINPDTDYEQYF | TRBJ2-7 | . | TRBV10-3
CASSQGEPYNEQFF | TRBJ2-1 | . | TRBV18
CASSSQGGSNQPQHF | TRBJ1-5 | TRBD1 | TRBV7-2
CASSDSATNGYTF | TRBJ1-2 | . | TRBV6-4
CASSNRDRGLNEQFF | TRBJ2-1 | TRBD1 | TRBV27
CSVTPGAGGNYGYTF | TRBJ1-2 | TRBD1 | TRBV29-1
CASSVGFGLANNEQFF | TRBJ2-1 | . | TRBV5-1
CASRSSFGNEQFF | TRBJ2-1 | . | TRBV5-1
CASSPSRGEQYF | TRBJ2-7 | . | TRBV7-9
CASSQRQGAGQPQHF | TRBJ1-5 | TRBD1 | TRBV4-1
CASRGLERTGELFF | TRBJ2-2 | TRBD2 | TRBV19
CASSLGGTGLLEAFF | TRBJ1-1 | TRBD1 | TRBV5-5
CASSLRGGTNQPQHF | TRBJ1-5 | . | TRBV28
CASSERLAGYNEQFF | TRBJ2-1 | TRBD2 | TRBV2
CASSPPEGSKSYEQYF | TRBJ2-7 | . | TRBV13
CSVKLAGPYEQYF | TRBJ2-7 | TRBD2 | TRBV29-1
CASSLEGGIIGELFF | TRBJ2-2 | . | TRBV5-4
CASSSQTGFWGYTF | TRBJ1-2 | . | TRBV7-2
CAIRKTESYEQYF | . | . | TRBV10-3
CASSLQQGNEAFF | TRBJ1-1 | TRBD1 | TRBV5-1
CASSYKGSDTQYF | TRBJ2-3 | . | TRBV6-6